This section outlines one TCR beta chain sequence together with its context. The sample comes from a study of blood T cell repertoires in COVID-19. About the research overall: Specimens from acute and convalescent COVID-19 originated in the United States, Italy and Spain.

Produced via immunoSEQ multiplex PCR; TCRdb's table is partial and in-frame only. The sample has 150,000 to 200,000 clones, 80% to 90% seen once; the top ten hold 1.6%. The V and J ends lost 2 bases and 4 bases, in that order; junction bases with no gene match: 7. Per germline, CDR1 MNHNS and CDR2 SASEGT. The CDR3 loop spans 15 amino acids. Sequencing input: peripheral blood. The chain is built from TRBV6-1 and TRBJ1-2; TRBD1 matches at 7 bases. The sequence was collected from a woman aged 45-65 years with acute or convalescent COVID-19. The CDR3 DNA reads TGTGCCAGCAGTGAAACCCCTGACAGGGTCTATGGCTACACCTTC. Its protein is CASSETPDRVYGYTF.